These 2 T cell receptor beta chains were sequenced from one sample in a study of blood T cell repertoires in COVID-19. Here immunoSEQ multiplex PCR was the method, and the copy in TCRdb shows in-frame clones only, minus some. The sample carries some 29,000 clones, 90% recorded once. The specimen sequenced was peripheral blood. All receptors derive from a man in his sixties or seventies with active or convalescent COVID-19.

This chain links TRBV5-1 with TRBJ1-1; the D is unclear. The ends were cut back, 2 bases at V and 1 base at J, with 6 bases in the middle. Per germline, CDR1 SGHRS and CDR2 YFSETQ. The length of the CDR3 is 13 residues. The CDR3 nucleotides are TGCGCCAGCAGCTTTAACACGAACACTGAAGCTTTCTTT. This codes for CASSFNTNTEAFF.

J is TRBJ1-1 and V is TRBV10-3; 8 nucleotides align to TRBD1. V gave up 3 bases and J gave up 7 bases; unmatched junction bases: 16. The V gene's germline CDR1 is ENHRY and CDR2 SYGVKD. The CDR3 runs 17 residues. The CDR3 DNA sequence: TGTGCCATCAGTGATCTTCGACAGGGGAACCCCCGTGGTGAAGCTTTCTTT. It yields the protein CAISDLRQGNPRGEAFF.